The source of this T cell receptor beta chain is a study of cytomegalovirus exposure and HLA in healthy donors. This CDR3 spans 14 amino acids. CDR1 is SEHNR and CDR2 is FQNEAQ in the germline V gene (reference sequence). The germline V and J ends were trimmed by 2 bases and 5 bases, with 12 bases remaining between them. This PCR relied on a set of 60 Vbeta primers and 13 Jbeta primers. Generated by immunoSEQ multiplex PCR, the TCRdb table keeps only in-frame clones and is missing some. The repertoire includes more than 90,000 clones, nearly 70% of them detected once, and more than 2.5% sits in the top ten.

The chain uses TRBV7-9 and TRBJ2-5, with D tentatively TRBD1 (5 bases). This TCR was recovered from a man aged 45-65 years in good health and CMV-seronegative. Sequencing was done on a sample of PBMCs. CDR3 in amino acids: CASSLRAGKETQYF. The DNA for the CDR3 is TGTGCCAGCAGCTTAAGGGCAGGGAAGGAGACCCAGTACTTC.